Shown below are 27 T cell receptor beta chains from a single sample sequenced in a study of OX40 agonist ivuxolimab in advanced cancers. Sequencing was performed with immunoSEQ multiplex PCR; in TCRdb, only in-frame clones are kept and a portion is missing. The data hold tens of thousands of clones, with about 83% observed a single time. Sequencing used CD4+ or CD8+ T cells sorted from blood, obtained in a trial of the OX40 agonist ivuxolimab. The source of these receptors is an adult with an advanced solid tumor such as melanoma, head and neck, liver or kidney cancer.

The V and J genes are TRBV7-9 and TRBJ1-2; weak D call: TRBD1 (6 bases). The V and J ends lost 1 base and 7 bases respectively, with 13 bases between them. This CDR3 is built from 14 residues. Germline V CDR1 and CDR2: SEHNR, FQNEAQ (reference sequence). In DNA form, the CDR3 reads TGTGCCAGCAGCTTAGGGTCGCACAGGGCTGGCTACACCTTC. Translation gives CASSLGSHRAGYTF.

The gene calls are TRBV10-3 and TRBJ1-1, with a weak D call TRBD1 (6 bases). This CDR3 comprises 13 residues. CDR1 and CDR2 (germline): ENHRY, SYGVKD. Between the trimmed V and J ends, which lost 0 bases and 11 bases, there was a span of 13 bases. This CDR3 reads CAISESTGKSAFF. The DNA of the CDR3 is TGTGCCATCAGTGAGTCCACAGGGAAGTCGGCTTTCTTT.

This chain links TRBV19 with TRBJ2-7; D not certain. V gave up 6 bases and J gave up 0 bases, with 3 bases separating them. Germline CDR1 reads LNHDA; CDR2 reads SQIVND (reference sequence). This CDR3 is built from 11 residues. The CDR3 region has the DNA TGTGCCAGTAGAGGCTCCTACGAGCAGTACTTC. It encodes CASRGSYEQYF.

The chain links TRBV5-1 to TRBJ1-4; the match to TRBD1 covers 9 bases. V was pared by 4 bases and J by 7 bases, with 5 bases of the junction left unmatched. The CDR3 is 14 amino acids. CDR1 is SGHRS, CDR2 YFSETQ, per germline. CDR3 region: CASSPGQGSEKLFF. DNA for the CDR3: TGCGCCAGCAGCCCGGGACAGGGCAGTGAAAAACTGTTTTTT.

Here the CDR3 DNA reads TGTGCCAGCAGCCCGGGGTCGGGGGAGGTAAATTACAATGAGCAGTTCTTC. Amino acids: CASSPGSGEVNYNEQFF. The chain links TRBV5-4 to TRBJ2-1, with a weak D call TRBD2 (6 bases). This CDR3 is 17 amino acids long. Trimming cost V 4 bases and J 4 bases, with 21 bases left between them. The germline gives CDR1 SGHNT, CDR2 YYREEE (reference sequence).

Only a few counts were recorded for this clone. The same CDR3 arises from other DNA sequences in this sample as well. The chain carries TRBV7-6 and TRBJ1-1; TRBD1 is a possible D gene (5 bases). This CDR3 spans 15 amino acids. CDR1 is SGHVS, CDR2 FNYEAQ, per germline. V was clipped by 1 base and J by 0 bases, with 9 bases between them. Written as DNA, the CDR3 is TGTGCCAGCAGCTTAGTGGGGGGGGTGAACACTGAAGCTTTCTTT. It codes for CASSLVGGVNTEAFF.

The rearrangement joins TRBV7-7 to TRBJ2-7, with D perhaps matching TRBD2 (6 bases). The CDR3 spans 13 residues. Germline assignment: CDR1 SSHAT and CDR2 FNYEAQ (reference sequence). V lost 5 bases to trimming and J lost 4 bases, with 12 bases between them. The CDR3 reads CASSQGLPYEQYF. For the CDR3, the DNA is TGTGCCAGCAGCCAAGGACTACCGTACGAGCAGTACTTC.

On this clone itself: One junction end disagrees with the germline gene, perhaps due to a read error. V is TRBV7-2 and J is TRBJ2-2; 9 bases align to TRBD2. The germline CDR1 and CDR2 sequences are SGHTA and FQGNSA. CDR3 size: 15 residues. The CDR3 spells CASSLAGTNTGELFF. CDR3 coding DNA: TGTGCCAGCAGCCTAGCGGGGACGAACACCGGGGAGCTGTTTTTT.

This clone came up a few times. The chain recombines TRBV27 with TRBJ2-7; D not certain. V was trimmed by 5 bases and J by 0 bases, leaving 11 bases between them. The germline V gene encodes CDR1 MNHEY and CDR2 SMNVEV (reference sequence). The CDR3 totals 14 residues. The CDR3 loop is CASSIPPLSYEQYF. CDR3 in DNA: TGTGCCAGCAGTATTCCCCCGCTCTCCTACGAGCAGTACTTC.

V gene TRBV7-2 combines with J gene TRBJ2-3; D remains ambiguous. V gave up 1 base and J gave up 0 bases, with 8 bases separating them. The CDR3 length is 15 residues. Germline V gives CDR1 SGHTA, CDR2 FQGNSA. CDR3: CASSLVQFSTDTQYF. In DNA form, the CDR3 reads TGTGCCAGCAGCTTAGTGCAGTTTAGCACAGATACGCAGTATTTT.

The V call is TRBV7-2, the J call TRBJ2-2, with D perhaps matching TRBD1 (6 bases). CDR3 length: 15 amino acids. Germline lookup yields CDR1 SGHTA and CDR2 FQGNSA. The V gene lost 5 bases and the J gene lost 3 bases, with 13 bases spanning the gap. The CDR3 bases are TGTGCCAGCAGCCCTGTGGCAGGGGACACCGGGGAGCTGTTTTTT. Protein: CASSPVAGDTGELFF.

This clone was seen only a few times. This rearrangement joins TRBV9 to TRBJ2-1, with D unclear. CDR1 is SGDLS and CDR2 is YYNGEE in the germline V gene. The CDR3 sequence is 15 residues long. The V end was cut by 1 base, the J end by 4 bases, with 12 bases between. Here the CDR3 DNA reads TGTGCCAGCAGCGTACTCGGTACGAATTACAATGAGCAGTTCTTC. Translating it yields CASSVLGTNYNEQFF.

This clone has a single count. The J gene is TRBJ1-2, the V gene TRBV2; D is possibly TRBD1 (6 bases). Germline V CDR1 and CDR2: SNHLY, FYNNEI. The CDR3 consists of 16 residues. V dropped 6 bases and J dropped 2 bases, with 19 bases sitting between them. CDR3 DNA sequence: TGTGCCAGCAGCCCAGCCGGACAGTTAGGGAACTATGGCTACACCTTC. Its translation: CASSPAGQLGNYGYTF.

The chain combines TRBV7-2 with TRBJ2-1, with 14 bases identical to TRBD2. Germline lookup yields CDR1 SGHTA and CDR2 FQGNSA. The trim removed 4 bases at V and 9 bases at J, leaving 11 bases unmatched. The CDR3 contains 17 residues. Here the CDR3 DNA reads TGTGCCAGCAGCTACCCCTCGCGACTAGCGGGAGGGGGTGAGCAGTTCTTC. Encoded protein: CASSYPSRLAGGGEQFF.

The V gene is TRBV7-7, the J gene TRBJ2-5; TRBD1 might be the D (5 bases). V dropped 3 bases and J dropped 1 base, with 12 bases sitting between them. CDR1 and CDR2 from the germline V gene are SSHAT and FNYEAQ (reference sequence). This CDR3 contains 15 residues. The CDR3 loop is CASSFTGNFQETQYF. CDR3 in DNA: TGTGCCAGCAGCTTTACAGGAAACTTCCAAGAGACCCAGTACTTC.

This chain's CDR3 is CASSLEKPNHEQYF. The CDR3 region has the DNA TGTGCCAGCAGCTTAGAGAAGCCGAACCACGAGCAGTACTTC. The chain uses TRBV7-2 and TRBJ2-7, with unresolved D. V was shortened by 1 base and J by 5 bases, with 12 bases between the two germline ends. The CDR3 is made up of 14 amino acids. Germline loops: CDR1 SGHTA, CDR2 FQGNSA.

This clone was recorded a few times. J is TRBJ1-1 and V is TRBV7-9, with TRBD1 identical over 8 bases. The CDR3 has 12 amino acids. J gave up 11 bases and V 4 bases, and 6 bases lay outside the gene matches. Germline CDR1 is SEHNR and CDR2 is FQNEAQ (reference sequence). The chain's CDR3 is CASSSGTGGAFF. CDR3 in DNA: TGTGCCAGCAGCTCCGGGACAGGAGGCGCTTTCTTT.

CDR3 sequence: CASSLGHSTDTQYF. In DNA, the CDR3 is TGTGCCAGCAGCTTAGGGCATAGCACAGATACGCAGTATTTT. The chain has TRBV7-2 and TRBJ2-3; D gene unclear. This CDR3 is 14 amino acids long. Germline V gene data show CDR1 as SGHTA and CDR2 as FQGNSA. Trimming removed 1 base at V and 0 bases at J, with 5 bases between.

A word on this clone: A read error may produce the germline difference seen at one junction end. The chain is built from TRBV7-7 and TRBJ2-3; 7 bases are a match to TRBD2. This CDR3 contains 15 residues. Per germline, CDR1 SSHAT and CDR2 FNYEAQ (reference sequence). CDR3 in DNA: TGTGCTAGCAGCTTTTCTAGCGGCCTCACAGATACGCAGTATTTT. As protein: CASSFSSGLTDTQYF.

This sequence joins TRBV5-5 and TRBJ2-5; D is unresolved. Germline V gene lookup returns CDR1 SGHKS and CDR2 YYEKEE (reference sequence). This CDR3 comprises 15 residues. V was cut by 4 bases and J by 2 bases, with 15 bases left in between. The CDR3 DNA reads TGTGCCAGCAGCCGAACACCAGGAGATCAAGAGACCCAGTACTTC. Translation: CASSRTPGDQETQYF.

V is TRBV11-1 and J is TRBJ1-2, with D perhaps matching TRBD1 (5 bases). This CDR3 is built from 15 residues. Trimming removed 5 bases at V and 4 bases at J, with 17 bases between. Germline loops: CDR1 SGHAT, CDR2 FQDESV (reference sequence). The CDR3 bases are TGTGCCAGCAGCCCGGGGACCGAGGCGGGCTATGGCTACACCTTC. Residues: CASSPGTEAGYGYTF.

V gene TRBV9 combines with J gene TRBJ2-1; TRBD2 agrees at 10 bases. Germline lookup yields CDR1 SGDLS and CDR2 YYNGEE. V lost 0 bases, J lost 4 bases, and 1 base stayed unmatched. This CDR3 region has 15 residues. CDR3 sequence reads: CASSVGTSGYNEQFF. CDR3 DNA sequence: TGTGCCAGCAGCGTAGGGACTAGCGGATACAATGAGCAGTTCTTC.

This clone was seen more than once but under ten times. The V call is TRBV6-5, the J call TRBJ2-7; 7 bases agree with TRBD2. V trimming: 2 bases; J trimming: 5 bases; junction bases outside the gene matches: 9. CDR3 length: 15 residues. Germline-derived CDR1 and CDR2 are MNHEY and SVGAGI. DNA of the CDR3: TGTGCCAGCAGTTACGGTCGCGGGAGAGGCAACGAGCAGTACTTC. Its protein is CASSYGRGRGNEQYF.

The V and J genes are TRBV4-1 and TRBJ2-5; 9 bases are a match to TRBD2. Germline CDR1 reads MGHRA; CDR2 reads YSYEKL. The CDR3 runs to 17 residues. V shed 0 bases, J shed 5 bases, and the junction held 10 bases outside the gene matches. DNA for the CDR3: TGCGCCAGCAGCCAAGATTTGGCGGGGGGGCCGAGGGAGACCCAGTACTTC. As protein: CASSQDLAGGPRETQYF.

This clone was found once. This chain connects TRBV9 to TRBJ2-7, with D possibly called TRBD1 or TRBD2 (5 bases each). The CDR3 runs to 15 residues. Per germline, CDR1 SGDLS and CDR2 YYNGEE. Trimming took off 2 bases at V and 0 bases at J, with 12 bases between the two ends. CDR3 in amino acids: CASSVGAGSSYEQYF. CDR3 nucleotide sequence: TGTGCCAGCAGCGTTGGGGCAGGGAGCTCCTACGAGCAGTACTTC. Full variable domain (missing parts from reference TRBV9 and TRBJ2-7): DSGVTQTPKHLITATGQRVTLRCSPRSGDLSVYWYQQSLDQGLQFLIQYYNGEERAKGNILERFSAQQFPDLHSELNLSSLELGDSALYFCASSVGAGSSYEQYFGPGTRLTVT.

This rearrangement joins TRBV30 to TRBJ2-1; the match to TRBD1 covers 7 bases. The CDR3 runs 13 residues. J lost 8 bases, V lost 2 bases, and 6 bases had no gene match. CDR1 is GTSNPN and CDR2 is SVGIG in the germline V gene (reference sequence). The CDR3 DNA reads TGTGCCTGGAGTACAGGGGTGATCTATGAGCAGTTCTTC. Protein product: CAWSTGVIYEQFF.

The J gene is TRBJ2-7, the V gene TRBV18; 11 bases agree with TRBD1. The length of the CDR3 is 13 residues. Germline V gene lookup returns CDR1 KGHSH and CDR2 LQKENI. V gave up 4 bases and J gave up 5 bases; unmatched junction bases: 1. The CDR3 region is CASSRGQGDEQYF. Written as DNA, the CDR3 is TGTGCCAGCTCACGGGGACAGGGGGACGAGCAGTACTTC.